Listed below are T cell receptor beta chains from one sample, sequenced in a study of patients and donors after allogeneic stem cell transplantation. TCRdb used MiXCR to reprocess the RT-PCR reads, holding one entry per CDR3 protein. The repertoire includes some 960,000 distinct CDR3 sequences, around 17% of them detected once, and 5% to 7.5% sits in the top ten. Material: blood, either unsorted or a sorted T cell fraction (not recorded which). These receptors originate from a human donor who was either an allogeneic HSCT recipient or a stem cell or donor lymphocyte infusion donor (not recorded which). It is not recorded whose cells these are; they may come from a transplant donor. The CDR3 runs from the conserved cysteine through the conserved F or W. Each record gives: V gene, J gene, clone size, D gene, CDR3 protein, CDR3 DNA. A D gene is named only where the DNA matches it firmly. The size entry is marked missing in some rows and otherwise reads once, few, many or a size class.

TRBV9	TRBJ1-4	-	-	CASSVGGDEKLFF	TGTGCCAGCAGCGTAGGGGGAGACGAAAAACTGTTTTTT
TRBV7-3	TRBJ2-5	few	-	CASSLTGGLAETQYF	TGTGCCAGCAGCTTAACGGGGGGACTTGCAGAGACCCAGTACTTC
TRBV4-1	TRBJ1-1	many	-	CASSQALGRREAEAFF	TGCGCCAGCAGCCAAGCTCTCGGACGGAGGGAGGCTGAAGCTTTCTTT
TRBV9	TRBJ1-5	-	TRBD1	CASSSYRDRAIRSNQPQHF	TGTGCCAGCAGCAGCTACCGGGACAGGGCTATACGTAGCAATCAGCCCCAGCATTTT
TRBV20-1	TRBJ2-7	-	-	CSASSGDYYEQYF	TGCAGTGCTAGTAGCGGAGACTATTACGAGCAGTACTTC
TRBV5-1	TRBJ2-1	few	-	CASSLGSHRSYNEQFF	TGCGCCAGCAGCTTGGGGAGTCACCGCTCCTACAATGAGCAGTTCTTC
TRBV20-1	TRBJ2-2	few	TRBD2	CSASGLAGRTNTGELFF	TGCAGTGCCAGCGGACTAGCGGGGCGAACGAACACCGGGGAGCTGTTTTTT
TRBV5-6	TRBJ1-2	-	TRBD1	CASSVTGVDGYTF	TGTGCCAGCAGCGTAACAGGGGTGGATGGCTACACCTTC
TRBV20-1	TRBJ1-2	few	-	CSARDPKTDVYGYTF	TGCAGTGCTAGGGACCCAAAGACTGACGTCTATGGCTACACCTTC
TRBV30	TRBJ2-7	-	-	CAWNAGAAEQYF	TGTGCCTGGAATGCGGGGGCGGCCGAGCAGTACTTC
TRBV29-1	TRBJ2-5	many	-	CSVSPGAQETQYF	TGCAGCGTGTCCCCAGGGGCCCAAGAGACCCAGTACTTC
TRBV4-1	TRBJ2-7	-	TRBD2	CASRKVWGSGSSYEQYF	TGCGCCAGCAGGAAAGTCTGGGGAAGCGGGAGCTCCTACGAGCAGTACTTC